Below, 3 T cell receptor beta chains from the same sample are listed, as sequenced in a study of siplizumab effects on memory and regulatory T cells. Assay used: immunoSEQ multiplex PCR; TCRdb lists only in-frame clones, some missing. Of some 7,200 clones listed, around 66% are singletons. The sequenced sample consisted of effector memory CD8+ T cells sorted from blood. Subset: unstimulated CD8+ effector memory T cells. These receptors originate from a human donor in good health.

The chain is built from TRBV9 and TRBJ2-5; D gene ambiguous. Trimming took off 2 bases at V and 5 bases at J, with 16 bases between the two ends. The CDR3 spans 15 residues. From germline, CDR1 is SGDLS and CDR2 YYNGEE. The CDR3 coding sequence is TGTGCCAGCAGCGTCTTTCCGAGCCAGGCGGAGACCCAGTACTTC. Translating gives CASSVFPSQAETQYF. The full variable domain, with the rest looked up from reference TRBV9 and TRBJ2-5, is DSGVTQTPKHLITATGQRVTLRCSPRSGDLSVYWYQQSLDQGLQFLIQYYNGEERAKGNILERFSAQQFPDLHSELNLSSLELGDSALYFCASSVFPSQAETQYFGPGTRLLVL.

This clone was recorded a few times. The rearrangement uses TRBV6-4 and TRBJ2-2; 7 nucleotides agree with TRBD2. The CDR3 runs to 13 residues. V lost 7 bases and J lost 6; bases outside the gene matches: 5. Germline loops: CDR1 MRHNA, CDR2 SNTAGT. CDR3 DNA: TGTGCCAGCAAGGCGGGAGAAGCCGGGGAGCTGTTTTTT. As protein: CASKAGEAGELFF.

The chain links TRBV15 to TRBJ1-3; no reliable D call. The CDR3 length is 14 residues. Trimming cost V 2 bases and J 1 base, with 6 bases left between them. The germline gives CDR1 LNHNV, CDR2 YYDKDF (reference sequence). The CDR3 region has the DNA TGTGCCACCAGCAGAACGGGATCTGGAAACACCATATATTTT. This encodes CATSRTGSGNTIYF.